These T cell receptor beta chains were read from a single sample in a study of T cells in Graves' hyperthyroidism and ophthalmopathy. TCRdb analysed the multiplex PCR reads with MiXCR anew, one entry per CDR3 protein. This table holds more than 350,000 distinct CDR3 sequences, 15% to 20% found once. The sequenced sample consisted of blood. These receptors were obtained from a woman younger than 45 with Graves' hyperthyroidism that later progressed to Graves' ophthalmopathy. The CDR3 runs from the conserved cysteine through the conserved F or W. A D gene is named only where the DNA matches it firmly. Clone sizes are given selectively: once, few, many, or a class where the clone is expanded.

abundance	j_gene	d_gene	v_gene	CDR3aa	CDR3nt
.	TRBJ1-1	.	TRBV11-2	CASSQGGSSNTEAFF	TGTGCCAGCAGCCAAGGGGGGTCATCGAACACTGAAGCTTTCTTT
many	TRBJ1-1	.	TRBV3-1	CASSQGEVRGLNTEAFF	TGTGCCAGCAGCCAAGGAGAGGTGCGGGGATTGAACACTGAAGCTTTCTTT
few	TRBJ2-7	.	TRBV19	CASSPREGATYEQYF	TGTGCCAGTAGTCCCAGGGAGGGGGCGACCTACGAGCAGTACTTC
.	TRBJ1-1	TRBD1	TRBV5-1	CASRTGGDTEAFF	TGCGCCAGCAGGACAGGGGGGGACACTGAAGCTTTCTTT
many	TRBJ1-3	.	TRBV29-1	CSVELTEGNTIYF	TGCAGCGTGGAATTGACAGAGGGAAACACCATATATTTT
once	TRBJ1-5	.	TRBV29-1	CSVEDPGDLDQPQHF	TGCAGCGTTGAAGATCCGGGCGATCTGGATCAGCCCCAGCATTTT
.	TRBJ1-2	.	TRBV30	CAWSVLGDVGYGFTF	TGTGCCTGGAGTGTACTGGGGGATGTTGGCTATGGCTTCACCTTC
many	TRBJ2-2	.	TRBV7-8	CASSADRIGELFF	TGTGCCAGCAGTGCAGATCGTATCGGGGAGCTGTTTTTT
.	TRBJ2-5	.	TRBV7-6	CASSLIGTQETQYF	TGTGCCAGCAGCTTAATAGGGACCCAAGAGACCCAGTACTTC
.	TRBJ1-3	.	TRBV3-1	CASSNQGADTIYF	TGTGCCAGCAGCAATCAAGGGGCCGACACCATATATTTT
.	TRBJ2-5	.	TRBV20-1	CSASPYTDQETQYF	TGCAGTGCTAGTCCGTACACCGACCAAGAGACCCAGTACTTC